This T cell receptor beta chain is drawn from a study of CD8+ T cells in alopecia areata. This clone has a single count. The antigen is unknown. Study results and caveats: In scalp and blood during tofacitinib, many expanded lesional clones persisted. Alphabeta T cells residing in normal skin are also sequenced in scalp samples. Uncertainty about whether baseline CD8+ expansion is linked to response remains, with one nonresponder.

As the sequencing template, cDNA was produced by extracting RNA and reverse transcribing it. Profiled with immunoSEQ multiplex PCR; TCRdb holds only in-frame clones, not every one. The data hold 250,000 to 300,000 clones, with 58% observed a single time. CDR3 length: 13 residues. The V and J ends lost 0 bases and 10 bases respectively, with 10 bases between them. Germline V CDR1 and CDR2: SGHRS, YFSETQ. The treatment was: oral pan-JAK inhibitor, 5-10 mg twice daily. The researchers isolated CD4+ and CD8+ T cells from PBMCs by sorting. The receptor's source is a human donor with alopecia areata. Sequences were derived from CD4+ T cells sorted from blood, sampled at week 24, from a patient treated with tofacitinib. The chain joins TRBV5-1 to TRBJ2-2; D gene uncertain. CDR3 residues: CASSLDLGLELFF. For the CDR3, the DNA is TGCGCCAGCAGCTTGGATTTAGGTTTGGAGCTGTTTTTT.